Each of the 8 T cell receptor beta chains below was sequenced from the same sample in a study of tissue T cells after allogeneic stem cell transplantation. Clones were sequenced by immunoSEQ multiplex PCR, and TCRdb holds only the in-frame ones, with some missing. The sample yields about 560 clones, 68% seen once. Material for sequencing was liver tissue. The receptor set was obtained from a female BALB/c mouse in good health. For this mouse line, the MHC haplotype is H2-d.

In regard to this clone: Mouse gene names apply. The read ends 1 residue early relative to the CDR3; the germline J gene fills the gap. The V gene is TRBV13-2, the J gene TRBJ2-1; possible D gene TRBD1, 5 bases. This CDR3 spans 16 amino acids. Germline CDR1 is NNHNN and CDR2 is SYGAGS (reference sequence). Trimming removed 0 bases at V and 1 base at J, with 11 bases between. This CDR3 reads CASGDDGQTNYAEQFF. The part of the CDR3 DNA that was read is TGTGCCAGCGGTGATGACGGACAAACAAACTATGCTGAGCAGTTC.

Concerning this clone: A junction boundary mismatches the germline segment, possibly from a read error. Any gene name here is a mouse gene name. With the read ending 1 residue before the CDR3 end, the germline J gene is used to fill in that end. The genes are TRBV2 and TRBJ1-4; TRBD1 agrees at 7 bases. Germline values: CDR1 LGHNA, CDR2 YSYQKL. The CDR3 contains 16 residues. The CDR3 sequence is CASSQDRGISNEGLFF. CDR3 DNA (partial): TGTGCCAGCAGCCAAGACAGGGGGATTTCCAACGAAGGATTATTT.

This clone has only a few counts. The gene names given are mouse names. The read finishes 1 residue shy of the CDR3 end, and the germline J gene is used to complete it. The rearrangement uses TRBV1 and TRBJ2-7, with 8 bases fitting TRBD2. The CDR3 runs 15 residues. The ends lost 0 bases at V and 3 bases at J; junction bases unmatched: 4. From germline, CDR1 is NSQYPW and CDR2 LRSPGD (reference sequence). The CDR3 bases that were read are TGCACCTGCAGTGCAGACTGGGGGGACGTCTATGAACAGTAC. This gives the protein CTCSADWGDVYEQY. The entire CDR3 protein is CTCSADWGDVYEQYF.

Regarding this clone: Gene names and germline refer to mouse. The read is 1 residue too short to cover the CDR3 end, so that end is filled in from the germline J gene. The chain uses TRBV13-1 and TRBJ1-1; D uncertain. Trimming left V 2 bases short and J 1 base short, with 6 bases between. CDR3 size: 13 residues. In germline, CDR1 is NSHNY, CDR2 SYGAGN. CDR3 sequence: CASSEEGNTEVFF. The part of the CDR3 DNA that was read is TGTGCCAGCAGTGAGGAAGGGAACACAGAAGTCTTC.

About this clone itself: Gene names are the mouse ones. The CDR3 end lies 1 residue beyond the end of the read and is filled in from the germline J gene. The chain joins TRBV13-1 to TRBJ1-1; possible D gene TRBD1, 6 bases. The CDR3 covers 11 residues. CDR1 NSHNY and CDR2 SYGAGN come from the germline V gene. Trimming left V 4 bases short and J 8 bases short, with 9 bases between. The sequenced CDR3 bases are TGTGCCAGCAGTAGGGGGGGGGAAGTCTTC. It translates to CASSRGGEVF. Given in full, the CDR3 is CASSRGGEVFF.

Regarding this clone: Gene names and germline match the mouse. The read terminates 1 residue ahead of where the CDR3 ends, so the germline J gene completes it. The chain links TRBV14 to TRBJ2-5; perhaps TRBD1 as D (6 bases). This CDR3 has 15 residues. The germline CDR1 and CDR2 sequences are SGHDT and FRDEAV. V was shortened by 5 bases and J by 3 bases, with 16 bases between the two germline ends. CDR3 protein: CASRPRDTIQDTQYF. Incomplete CDR3 DNA: TGTGCCAGCAGACCCCGGGACACAATTCAAGACACCCAGTAC.

Regarding this clone: Genes and germline are mouse. The read ends 1 residue shy of where the CDR3 ends; the end is completed using the germline J gene. V usage is TRBV29 and J usage is TRBJ2-3; 8 bases are a match to TRBD1. The CDR3 is 18 residues long. Germline V gene lookup returns CDR1 MSHET and CDR2 SYDVDS. V gave up 3 bases and J gave up 0 bases; unmatched junction bases: 11. The CDR3 spells CASSFGPRDRGSAETLYF. The sequenced part of the CDR3 DNA is TGTGCTAGCAGTTTCGGCCCAAGAGACAGGGGAAGTGCAGAAACGCTGTAT.

Comment on this clone: Genes here carry mouse names. The read is 1 residue too short to cover the CDR3 end, so that end is filled in from the germline J gene. This chain uses TRBV13-2 with TRBJ1-1; D is perhaps TRBD1 (5 bases). This CDR3 is built from 13 residues. The V and J ends lost 2 bases and 3 bases respectively, with 8 bases between them. Looked up from germline, CDR1 is NNHNN and CDR2 is SYGAGS (reference sequence). The CDR3 sequence is CASGDREDTEVFF. CDR3 bases read: TGTGCCAGCGGTGACAGGGAGGACACAGAAGTCTTC.